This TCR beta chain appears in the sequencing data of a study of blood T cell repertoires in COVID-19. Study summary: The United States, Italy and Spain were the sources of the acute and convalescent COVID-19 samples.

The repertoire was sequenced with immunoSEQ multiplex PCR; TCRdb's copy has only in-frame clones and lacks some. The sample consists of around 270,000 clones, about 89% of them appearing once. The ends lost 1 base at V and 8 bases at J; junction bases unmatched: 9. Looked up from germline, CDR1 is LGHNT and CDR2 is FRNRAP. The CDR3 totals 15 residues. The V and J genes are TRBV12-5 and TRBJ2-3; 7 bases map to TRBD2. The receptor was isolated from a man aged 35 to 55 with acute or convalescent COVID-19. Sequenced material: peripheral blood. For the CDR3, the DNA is TGTGCTAGTGGTTTGGGAACATCCGCGGGGGTTACGCAGTATTTT. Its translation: CASGLGTSAGVTQYF.